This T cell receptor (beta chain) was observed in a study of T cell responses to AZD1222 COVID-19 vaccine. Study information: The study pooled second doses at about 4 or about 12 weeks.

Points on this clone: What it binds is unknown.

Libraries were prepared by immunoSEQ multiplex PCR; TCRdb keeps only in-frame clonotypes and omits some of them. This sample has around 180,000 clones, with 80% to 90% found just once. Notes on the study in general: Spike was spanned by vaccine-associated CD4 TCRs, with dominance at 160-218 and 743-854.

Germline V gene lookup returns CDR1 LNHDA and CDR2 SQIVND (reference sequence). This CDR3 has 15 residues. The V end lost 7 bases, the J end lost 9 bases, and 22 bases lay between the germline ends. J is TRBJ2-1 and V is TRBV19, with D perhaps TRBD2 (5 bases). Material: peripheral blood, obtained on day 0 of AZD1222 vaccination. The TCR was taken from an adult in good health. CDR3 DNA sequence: TGTGCCAGTACCCAACCCGGGATTTCAAGCACTGAGCAGTTCTTC. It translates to CASTQPGISSTEQFF. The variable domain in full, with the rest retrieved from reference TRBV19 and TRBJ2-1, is DGGITQSPKYLFRKEGQNVTLSCEQNLNHDAMYWYRQDPGQGLRLIYYSQIVNDFQKGDIAEGYSVSREKKESFPLTVTSAQKNPTAFYLCASTQPGISSTEQFFGPGTRLTVL.